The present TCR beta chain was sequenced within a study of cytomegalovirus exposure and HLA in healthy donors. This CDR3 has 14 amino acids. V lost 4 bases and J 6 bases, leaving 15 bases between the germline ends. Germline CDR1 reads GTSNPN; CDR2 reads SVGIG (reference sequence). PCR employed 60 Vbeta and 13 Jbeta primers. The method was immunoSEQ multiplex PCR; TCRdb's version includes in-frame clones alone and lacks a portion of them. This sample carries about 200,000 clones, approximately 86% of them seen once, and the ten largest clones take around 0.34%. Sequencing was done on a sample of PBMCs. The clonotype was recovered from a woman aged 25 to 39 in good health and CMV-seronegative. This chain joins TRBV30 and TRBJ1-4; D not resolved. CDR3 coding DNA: TGTGCCTGGAATCGCCTCCGCGGGGATGAAAAACTGTTTTTT. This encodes CAWNRLRGDEKLFF. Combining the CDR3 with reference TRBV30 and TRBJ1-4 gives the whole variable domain SQTIHQWPATLVQPVGSPLSLECTVEGTSNPNLYWYRQAAGRGLQLLFYSVGIGQISSEVPQNLSASRPQDRQFILSSKKLLLSDSGFYLCAWNRLRGDEKLFFGSGTQLSVL.